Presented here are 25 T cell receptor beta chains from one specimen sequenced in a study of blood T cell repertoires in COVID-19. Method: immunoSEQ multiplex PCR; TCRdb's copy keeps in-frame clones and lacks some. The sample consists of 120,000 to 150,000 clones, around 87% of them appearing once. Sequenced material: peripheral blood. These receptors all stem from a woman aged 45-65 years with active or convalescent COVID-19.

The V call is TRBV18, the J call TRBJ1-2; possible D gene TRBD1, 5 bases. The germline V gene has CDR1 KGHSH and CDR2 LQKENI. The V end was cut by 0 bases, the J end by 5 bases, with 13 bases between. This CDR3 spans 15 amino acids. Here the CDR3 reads CASSPPLTAQYGYTF. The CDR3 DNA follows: TGTGCCAGCTCACCACCCCTGACAGCCCAGTATGGCTACACCTTC.

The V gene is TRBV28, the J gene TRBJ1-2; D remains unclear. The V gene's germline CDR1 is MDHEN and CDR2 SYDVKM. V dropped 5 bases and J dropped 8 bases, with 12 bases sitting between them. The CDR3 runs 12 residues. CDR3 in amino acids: CASSLGSRGYTF. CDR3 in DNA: TGTGCCAGCAGTCTAGGGAGCCGGGGCTACACCTTC.

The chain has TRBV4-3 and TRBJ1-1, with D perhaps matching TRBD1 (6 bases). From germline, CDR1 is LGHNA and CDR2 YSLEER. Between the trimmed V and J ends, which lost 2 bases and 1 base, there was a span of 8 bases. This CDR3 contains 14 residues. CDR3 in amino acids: CASSQPGQNTEAFF. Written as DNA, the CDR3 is TGCGCCAGCAGCCAACCGGGACAGAACACTGAAGCTTTCTTT.

CDR3 loop: CASSPGLALSSFYEQYF. In nucleotides, the CDR3 is TGTGCCAGCAGCCCGGGACTAGCGTTATCCTCCTTTTACGAGCAGTACTTC. This sequence joins TRBV7-6 and TRBJ2-7, with 10 bases that match TRBD2. Germline V lookup: CDR1 SGHVS, CDR2 FNYEAQ. The CDR3 sequence is 17 residues long. Germline trimming cut 5 bases from V and 4 bases from J; bases unmatched to any gene: 14.

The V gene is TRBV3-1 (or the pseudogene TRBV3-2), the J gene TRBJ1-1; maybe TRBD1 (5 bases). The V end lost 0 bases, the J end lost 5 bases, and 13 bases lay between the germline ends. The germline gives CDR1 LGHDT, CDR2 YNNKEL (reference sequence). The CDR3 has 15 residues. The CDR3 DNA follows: TGTGCCAGCAGCCAAGATCAGGGTGAAGGGACTGAAGCTTTCTTT. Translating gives CASSQDQGEGTEAFF.

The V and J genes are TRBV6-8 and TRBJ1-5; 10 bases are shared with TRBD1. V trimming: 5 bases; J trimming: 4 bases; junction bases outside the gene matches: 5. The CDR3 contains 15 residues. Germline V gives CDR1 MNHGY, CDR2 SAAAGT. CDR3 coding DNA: TGTGCCAGCAGTCGCCCGGGACAGGGGAATCAGCCCCAGCATTTT. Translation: CASSRPGQGNQPQHF.

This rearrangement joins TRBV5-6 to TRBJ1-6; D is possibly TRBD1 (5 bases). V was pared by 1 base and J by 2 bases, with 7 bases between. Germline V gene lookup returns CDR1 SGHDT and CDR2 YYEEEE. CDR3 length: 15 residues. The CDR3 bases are TGTGCCAGCAGCTTGCGGGGGGCCTATAATTCACCCCTCCACTTT. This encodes CASSLRGAYNSPLHF.

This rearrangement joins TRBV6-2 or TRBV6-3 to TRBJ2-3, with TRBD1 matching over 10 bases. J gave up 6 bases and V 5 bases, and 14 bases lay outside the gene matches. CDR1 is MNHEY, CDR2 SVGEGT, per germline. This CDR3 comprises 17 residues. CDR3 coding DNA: TGTGCCAGCAGTAACGCCGGGACAGGGGTTCTGGTGGATACGCAGTATTTT. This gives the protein CASSNAGTGVLVDTQYF.

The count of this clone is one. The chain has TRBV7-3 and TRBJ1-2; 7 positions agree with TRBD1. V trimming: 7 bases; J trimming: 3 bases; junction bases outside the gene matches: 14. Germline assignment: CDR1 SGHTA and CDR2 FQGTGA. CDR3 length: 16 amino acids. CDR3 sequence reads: CASTHNLTGEHYGYTF. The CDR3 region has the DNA TGTGCCAGCACCCACAACCTAACAGGGGAGCACTATGGCTACACCTTC.

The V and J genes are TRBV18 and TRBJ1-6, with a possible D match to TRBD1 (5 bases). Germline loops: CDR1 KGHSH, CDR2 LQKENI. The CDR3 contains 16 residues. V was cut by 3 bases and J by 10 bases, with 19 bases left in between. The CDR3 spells CASSPTGGDGGSPLHF. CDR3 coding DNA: TGTGCCAGCTCACCTACGGGGGGAGACGGGGGATCACCCCTCCACTTT.

CDR3 sequence (DNA): TGCACCAACTCGAGGGCAGGGGCTAACTATGGCTACACCTTC. It translates to CTNSRAGANYGYTF. This chain joins TRBV29-1 and TRBJ1-2; D is perhaps TRBD1 (6 bases). In germline, CDR1 is SQVTM, CDR2 ANQGSEA. The CDR3 has 14 residues. Variable domain in full (rest from reference TRBV29-1 and TRBJ1-2): SAVISQKPSRDICQRGTSLTIQCQVDSQVTMMFWYRQQPGQSLTLIATANQGSEATYESGFVIDKFPISRPNLTFSTLTVSNMSPEDSSIYLCTNSRAGANYGYTFGSGTRLTVV.

DNA of the CDR3: TGTGCCAGCAGTTACAGTCTAGCCTACGAGCAGTACTTC. As protein: CASSYSLAYEQYF. The chain links TRBV6-5 to TRBJ2-7, with D unclear. CDR1 and CDR2 from the germline V gene are MNHEY and SVGAGI. This CDR3 has 13 amino acids. The V and J ends lost 2 bases and 2 bases respectively, with 7 bases between them.

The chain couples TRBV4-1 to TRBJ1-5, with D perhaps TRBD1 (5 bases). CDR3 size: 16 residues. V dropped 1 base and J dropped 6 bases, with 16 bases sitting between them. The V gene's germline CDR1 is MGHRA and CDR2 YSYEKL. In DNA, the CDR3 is TGCGCCAGCAGCCAAGGGCTTGTCCAGGGAAGTCAGCCCCAGCATTTT. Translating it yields CASSQGLVQGSQPQHF.

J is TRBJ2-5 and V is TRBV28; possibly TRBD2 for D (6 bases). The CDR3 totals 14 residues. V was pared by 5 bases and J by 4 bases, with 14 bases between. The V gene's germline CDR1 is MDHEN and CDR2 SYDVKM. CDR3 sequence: CASSVGSISETQYF. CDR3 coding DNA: TGTGCCAGCAGTGTCGGGAGTATCTCAGAGACCCAGTACTTC.

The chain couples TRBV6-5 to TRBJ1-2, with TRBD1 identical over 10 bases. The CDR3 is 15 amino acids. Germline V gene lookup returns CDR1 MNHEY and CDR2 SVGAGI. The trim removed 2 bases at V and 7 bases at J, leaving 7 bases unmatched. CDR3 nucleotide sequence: TGTGCCAGCAGTTACCGAGACAGGGGGCTTGGTGGCTACACCTTC. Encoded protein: CASSYRDRGLGGYTF.

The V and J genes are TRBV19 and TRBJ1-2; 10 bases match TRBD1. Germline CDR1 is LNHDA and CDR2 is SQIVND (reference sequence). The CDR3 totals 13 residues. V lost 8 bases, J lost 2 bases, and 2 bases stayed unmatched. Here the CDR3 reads CASAGQGNYGYTF. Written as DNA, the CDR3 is TGTGCCAGTGCGGGACAGGGGAACTATGGCTACACCTTC.

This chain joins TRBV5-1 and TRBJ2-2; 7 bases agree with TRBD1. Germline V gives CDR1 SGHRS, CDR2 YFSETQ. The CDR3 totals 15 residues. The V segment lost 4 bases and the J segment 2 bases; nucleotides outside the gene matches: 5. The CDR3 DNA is TGCGCCAGCAGCCAGGGGACAGTCAACACCGGGGAGCTGTTTTTT. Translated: CASSQGTVNTGELFF.

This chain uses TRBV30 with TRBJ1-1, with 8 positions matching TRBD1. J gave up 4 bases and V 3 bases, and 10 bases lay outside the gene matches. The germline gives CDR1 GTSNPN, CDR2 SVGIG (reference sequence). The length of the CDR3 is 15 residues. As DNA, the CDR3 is TGTGCCTGGAGCGAACTGGACAGGGACGCCACTGAAGCTTTCTTT. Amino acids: CAWSELDRDATEAFF.

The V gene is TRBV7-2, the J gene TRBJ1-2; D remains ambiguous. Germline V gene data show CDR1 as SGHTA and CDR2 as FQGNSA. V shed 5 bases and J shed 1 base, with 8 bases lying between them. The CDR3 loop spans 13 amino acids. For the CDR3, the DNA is TGTGCCAGCAGCCTGACACTTAACTATGGCTACACCTTC. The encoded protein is CASSLTLNYGYTF.

The CDR3 DNA reads TGTGCCAGCAGTGACGAGAGACAGGGAGTTGGTGGCTACACCTTC. Amino acids: CASSDERQGVGGYTF. The rearrangement joins TRBV6-4 to TRBJ1-2, with 7 bases identical to TRBD1. Losses at the gene ends were 2 bases for V and 7 bases for J; bases not matched to a gene: 10. CDR1 and CDR2 from the germline V gene are MRHNA and SNTAGT. The CDR3 sequence is 15 residues long.

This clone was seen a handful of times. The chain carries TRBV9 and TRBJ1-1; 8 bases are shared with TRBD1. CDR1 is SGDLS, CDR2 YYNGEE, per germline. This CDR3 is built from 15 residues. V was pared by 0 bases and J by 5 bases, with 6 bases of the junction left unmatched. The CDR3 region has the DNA TGTGCCAGCAGCGTAGAGGTAGGACAGGGAACTGAAGCTTTCTTT. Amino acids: CASSVEVGQGTEAFF.

CDR3 region: CASMPGQGNSPLHF. As DNA, the CDR3 is TGTGCCAGCATGCCGGGACAGGGTAATTCACCCCTCCACTTT. The rearrangement links TRBV6-5 to TRBJ1-6, with TRBD1 identical over 9 bases. The CDR3 contains 14 residues. Germline assignment: CDR1 MNHEY and CDR2 SVGAGI. V trimming: 7 bases; J trimming: 6 bases; junction bases outside the gene matches: 4.

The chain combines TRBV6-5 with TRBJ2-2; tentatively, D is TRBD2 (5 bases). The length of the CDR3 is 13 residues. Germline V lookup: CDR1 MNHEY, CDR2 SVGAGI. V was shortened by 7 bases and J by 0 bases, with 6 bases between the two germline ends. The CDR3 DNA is TGTGCCAGCAAGGACTCGAACACCGGGGAGCTGTTTTTT. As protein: CASKDSNTGELFF.

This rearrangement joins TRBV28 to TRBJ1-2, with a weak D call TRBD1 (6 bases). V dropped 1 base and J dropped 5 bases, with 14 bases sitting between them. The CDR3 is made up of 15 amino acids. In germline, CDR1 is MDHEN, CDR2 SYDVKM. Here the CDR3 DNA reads TGTGCCAGCAGTTTATCGCAATCCAGGGGATATGGCTACACCTTC. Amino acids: CASSLSQSRGYGYTF.

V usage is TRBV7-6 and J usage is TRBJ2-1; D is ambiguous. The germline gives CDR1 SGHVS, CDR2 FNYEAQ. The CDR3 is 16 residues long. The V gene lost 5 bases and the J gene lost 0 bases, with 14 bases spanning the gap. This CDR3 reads CASSASDLSSYNEQFF. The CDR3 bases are TGTGCCAGCAGCGCCTCCGATTTGAGCTCCTACAATGAGCAGTTCTTC.